Listed below are T cell receptor beta chains from one sample, sequenced in a study of shared clonotypes between healthy human individuals. Generated by immunoSEQ multiplex PCR, the TCRdb table keeps only in-frame clones and is missing some. Among around 690,000 clones listed, 80% to 95% were seen once. What was sequenced was memory CD8+ T cells from PBMCs. These receptors were collected from a man younger than 35 in good health. Some clones in this sample may be carry-over from other donors' samples. The CDR3 runs from the conserved cysteine through the conserved F or W. A D gene is named only where the DNA matches it firmly. The size of a clone is reported for some rows only, either as once, few or many, or as a class for expanded clones.

size	length	V	D	J	DNA	CDR3
-	13	TRBV16	-	TRBJ1-5	TGTGCCAGCAGCCAGGGGGCTGGACAGCCCCAGCATTTT	CASSQGAGQPQHF
-	13	TRBV7-9	-	TRBJ2-7	TGTGCCAGTTTACAGGAAAGCTCCTACGAGCAGTACTTC	CASLQESSYEQYF
-	12	TRBV19	-	TRBJ1-1	TGTGCCAGTAGTATCGGGAGCACTGAAGCTTTCTTT	CASSIGSTEAFF
-	10	TRBV5-5	-	TRBJ1-1	TGTGCCAGCAGCTCGCTACAGGTTACTTTT	CASSSLQVTF
-	19	TRBV23-1	TRBD1	TRBJ2-6	TGCGCCAGCAGTCTCCCACCGGGACAGCAAACATCTGGGGCCAACGTCCTGACTTTC	CASSLPPGQQTSGANVLTF
-	15	TRBV19	-	TRBJ2-5	TGTGCCAGTAGTATAGACTGGGGGCGGAAAGAGACCCAGTACTTC	CASSIDWGRKETQYF
once	14	TRBV6-1	-	TRBJ1-3	TGTGCCAGCAGTCCAACAGGGTCGGGAAACACCATATATTTT	CASSPTGSGNTIYF
few	15	TRBV4-2	-	TRBJ1-2	TGTGCCAGCAGCCAGGTTGTGGAGGGGGACTATGGCTACACCTTC	CASSQVVEGDYGYTF
-	14	TRBV27	TRBD1	TRBJ2-7	TGTGCCAGCAGTGAAACAGGGGGCTCGTACGAGCAGTACTTC	CASSETGGSYEQYF
-	13	TRBV5-4	TRBD1	TRBJ1-2	TGTGCCAGCAGCTTTGGGACAGGGGATGGCTACACCTTC	CASSFGTGDGYTF
-	14	TRBV28	TRBD1	TRBJ1-2	TGTGCCAGCAGTTTAGCCGGGACAGGGAGCGGCTACACCTTC	CASSLAGTGSGYTF
few	14	TRBV27	TRBD1	TRBJ1-2	TGTGCCAGCAGTCTCCGGGACAGGGGGGGAGGCTACACCTTC	CASSLRDRGGGYTF
-	14	TRBV7-2	-	TRBJ2-7	TGTGCCAGCAGCTTAGAGTTGGACGGTGGGGTCGGGTACTTC	CASSLELDGGVGYF
-	13	TRBV29-1	TRBD1	TRBJ2-7	TGCAGCGTAGTGGACAGGGGAGCCTACGAGCAGTACTTC	CSVVDRGAYEQYF
-	16	TRBV4-1	-	TRBJ2-7	TGCGCCAGCAGCCAAGATGTTAAGGGCCTAGACTACGAGCAGTACTTC	CASSQDVKGLDYEQYF
-	13	TRBV27	-	TRBJ2-7	TGTGCCAGCAGTTTCGCCCTTGCTGGCGAGCAGTACTTC	CASSFALAGEQYF
-	14	TRBV5-1	-	TRBJ2-3	TGCGCCAGCAGCTCCCGCCAGGGCACAGATACGCAGTATTTT	CASSSRQGTDTQYF
-	15	TRBV7-3	TRBD2	TRBJ2-1	TGTGCCAGCAGCCAAGCGGGAGCAGCCTACAATGAGCAGTTCTTC	CASSQAGAAYNEQFF
once	19	TRBV5-4	TRBD2	TRBJ2-1	TGTGCCAGCAGCTTAAAGACTAGCGGGAGGGATCGGGTTTACAATGAGCAGTTCTTC	CASSLKTSGRDRVYNEQFF
-	14	TRBV7-9	-	TRBJ2-7	TGTGCCAGCAGCCCCAGCGCCCAGCCCTACGAGCAGTACTTC	CASSPSAQPYEQYF
once	18	TRBV19	TRBD2	TRBJ2-7	TGTGCCAGTAGTATCCAGGACGTAGCGGGAGGAAGCTCCTACGAGCAGTACTTC	CASSIQDVAGGSSYEQYF
-	11	TRBV7-9	-	TRBJ2-7	TGTGCCAGCAGCTCGTTAGACGAGCAGTACTTC	CASSSLDEQYF
-	15	TRBV29-1	TRBD1	TRBJ2-5	TGCAGCGCCCGGAAAGGGACAGGGGTTCAAGAGACCCAGTACTTC	CSARKGTGVQETQYF
-	13	TRBV29-1	TRBD1	TRBJ1-2	TGCAGCGGAGGGACAGGGGGGGACTATGGCTACACCTTC	CSGGTGGDYGYTF
once	15	TRBV25-1	-	TRBJ2-7	TGTGCCAGCAGTGAAAACCTGGACGCCACCTACGAGCAGTACTTC	CASSENLDATYEQYF
-	12	TRBV28	-	TRBJ2-7	TGTGCCAGCAGGGACCGGGGCATCGAGCAGTACTTC	CASRDRGIEQYF
-	15	TRBV7-9	TRBD1	TRBJ2-7	TGTGCCAGCAGCTTACAGGGGGCAGAATCGAACGAGCAGTACTTC	CASSLQGAESNEQYF
-	13	TRBV30	TRBD1	TRBJ1-6	TGTGCCTGGAGTACAGGGGGCAATTCACCCCTCCACTTT	CAWSTGGNSPLHF
-	14	TRBV2	-	TRBJ2-5	TGTGCCAGCAGTGAAGTTGCTGTAAGTGGGACCCAGTACTTC	CASSEVAVSGTQYF
-	15	TRBV7-2	-	TRBJ1-3	TGTGCCAGCAGCTTAGGTGTGGGGCTTGGAAACACCATATATTTT	CASSLGVGLGNTIYF
-	15	TRBV5-4	-	TRBJ2-1	TGTGCCAGCAGCTTGAAACGGGAGAGGTACAATGAGCAGTTCTTC	CASSLKRERYNEQFF
-	15	TRBV6-6	-	TRBJ2-7	TGTGCCAGCAGTTACTTACGGGTTTCGTCCTACGAGCAGTACTTC	CASSYLRVSSYEQYF
-	14	TRBV6-5	-	TRBJ1-1	TGTGCCACCTACCCCAGGACGGTGAACACTGAAGCTTTCTTT	CATYPRTVNTEAFF
once	16	TRBV4-2	TRBD1	TRBJ2-2	TGTGCCAGCAGCCCGCCGGGACAGGGTACCACCGGGGAGCTGTTTTTT	CASSPPGQGTTGELFF
-	16	TRBV6-5	TRBD2	TRBJ2-1	TGTGCCAGCAGTTATTCAACTAGCGGGGGCTACAATGAGCAGTTCTTC	CASSYSTSGGYNEQFF
-	11	TRBV20-1	-	TRBJ2-7	TGCAGTGCTAGGGACTCCTACGAGCAGTACTTC	CSARDSYEQYF
-	18	TRBV27	TRBD1	TRBJ1-2	TGTGCCAGCAGTTTAGACGGGACAGGGGGCCTAAATAACTATGGCTACACCTTC	CASSLDGTGGLNNYGYTF
-	14	TRBV29-1	-	TRBJ2-1	TGCAGCGTTGTAGGGGGGTTATCCTACAATGAGCAGTTCTTC	CSVVGGLSYNEQFF
-	17	TRBV4-2	-	TRBJ2-3	TGTGCCAGCAGCCAAGAATGGGTAGCGGTTAATACAGATACGCAGTATTTT	CASSQEWVAVNTDTQYF
-	13	TRBV7-9	-	TRBJ1-2	TGTGCCAGCAGCGGAGACTCCGGGGTTGGCTACACCTTC	CASSGDSGVGYTF
once	14	TRBV30	TRBD1	TRBJ2-7	TGTGCCTGGAGTTCTTGGGACAGCTCCTACGAGCAGTACTTC	CAWSSWDSSYEQYF